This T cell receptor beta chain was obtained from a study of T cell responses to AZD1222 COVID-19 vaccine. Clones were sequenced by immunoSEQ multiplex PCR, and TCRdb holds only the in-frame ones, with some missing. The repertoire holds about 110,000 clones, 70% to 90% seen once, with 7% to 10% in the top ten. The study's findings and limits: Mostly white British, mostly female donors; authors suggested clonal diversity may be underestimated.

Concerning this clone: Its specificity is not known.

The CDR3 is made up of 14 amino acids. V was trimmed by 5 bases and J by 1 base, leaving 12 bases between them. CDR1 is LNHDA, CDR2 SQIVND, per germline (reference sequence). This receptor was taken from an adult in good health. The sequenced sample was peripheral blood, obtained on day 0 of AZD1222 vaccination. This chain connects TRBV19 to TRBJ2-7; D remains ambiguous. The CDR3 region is CASSSVDLSYEQYF. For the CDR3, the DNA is TGTGCCAGTAGTTCCGTCGACCTTTCCTACGAGCAGTACTTC.